These 3 T cell receptor beta chains were all obtained from the same sample, sequenced in a study of shared clonotypes between healthy human individuals. Profiling relied on immunoSEQ multiplex PCR, and the TCRdb table lists in-frame clones only, not all of them. The top ten clones hold 1.4% of a sample with 950,000 to 1,100,000 clones, around 74% of them seen once. Sequences were obtained from memory CD4+ T cells sorted from blood. Subset noted: CD45RA-negative fraction. These TCRs come from a man between 18 and 29 years old in good health.

This rearrangement joins TRBV5-6 to TRBJ2-2; TRBD1 matches 8 bases. The V gene end was trimmed by 2 bases and the J gene end by 7 bases; junction bases not matched to a gene: 4. The CDR3 has 14 amino acids. Germline CDR1 reads SGHDT; CDR2 reads YYEEEE. The CDR3 sequence is CASSFNRGNGELFF. The CDR3, as DNA: TGTGCCAGCAGCTTTAACAGGGGGAACGGGGAGCTGTTTTTT.

The chain has TRBV5-6 and TRBJ2-7, with D unclear. CDR1 SGHDT and CDR2 YYEEEE come from the germline V gene. The V and J ends lost 2 bases and 3 bases respectively, with 15 bases between them. This CDR3 comprises 15 residues. The CDR3 region has the DNA TGTGCCAGCAGCTTCGGCAGGACGAGCAACTACGAGCAGTACTTC. Amino acid sequence: CASSFGRTSNYEQYF. Variable domain in full (rest from reference TRBV5-6 and TRBJ2-7): DAGVTQSPTHLIKTRGQQVTLRCSPKSGHDTVSWYQQALGQGPQFIFQYYEEEERQRGNFPDRFSGHQFPNYSSELNVNALLLGDSALYLCASSFGRTSNYEQYFGPGTRLTVT.

The chain is built from TRBV10-2 and TRBJ2-1; D is unclear. Trimming removed 4 bases from V and 0 bases from J, with 4 bases in between. The CDR3 is made up of 13 amino acids. Per the germline V gene, CDR1 is WSHSY and CDR2 is SAAADI. CDR3 nucleotide sequence: TGCGCCAGCAGTGCGGACTCCTACAATGAGCAGTTCTTC. It encodes CASSADSYNEQFF.